What follows is one T cell receptor (beta chain) and its context. Trimming cost V 3 bases and J 7 bases, with 7 bases left between them. Germline lookup yields CDR1 SGDLS and CDR2 YYNGEE. The CDR3 is 12 amino acids. The repertoire was sequenced with immunoSEQ multiplex PCR; TCRdb's copy has only in-frame clones and lacks some. The data contain 45,000 or so clones, more than 75% of them seen just once; the ten biggest clones take up over 5%. The sample originates from a study of T cell changes during pregnancy in multiple sclerosis. The sequenced sample was CD8+ T cells from peripheral blood mononuclear cells, obtained after pregnancy. This receptor was identified in a female donor in good health, enrolled as a control in a pregnancy study. V and J are TRBV9 and TRBJ2-2, with D uncertain. The CDR3 here is CASSAYGGELFF. CDR3 in DNA: TGTGCCAGCAGCGCGTACGGCGGGGAGCTGTTTTTT.